One sample yielded the 26 T cell receptor beta chains listed below, sequenced in a study of tumor-infiltrating lymphocytes in primary liver carcinoma. The authors made TCR beta cDNA from around 500 ng total RNA with a constant-region primer. Libraries of TCR beta came from three nested multiplex PCR rounds with slightly modified ARM-PCR. Rounds one and two of PCR, each of around 11 cycles, were primed with TRBV1-TRBV30 forward primers and a C-beta reverse primer. TCRdb called the multiplex PCR reads again in MiXCR, with one record for every CDR3 protein. Of about 100,000 distinct CDR3 sequences detected, around 68% appear once; the ten largest clones hold 27%. Co-extraction of RNA and DNA was performed on about 20-32 mg of unsorted bulk tissue. Sequencing was done on a sample of tumor-adjacent normal liver tissue. These receptors originate from a man in his forties with primary liver carcinoma and hepatitis B virus infection.

As concerns this clonotype: Germline and junction disagree at one end, which may indicate a read error. This rearrangement joins TRBV28 to TRBJ1-5; D is perhaps TRBD1 (5 bases). The CDR3 totals 14 residues. Germline loops: CDR1 MDHEN, CDR2 SYDVKM. CDR3 region: CASSLDSGNQPQHF. The CDR3, as DNA: TGTGCCAGCAGTTTAGACAGTGGCAATCAGCCACAGCATTTT.

With respect to this clonotype: A read error likely explains this, since a far larger clone differs by one base. V is TRBV25-1 and J is TRBJ2-7; D unclear. Germline assignment: CDR1 MGHDK and CDR2 SYGVNS. The CDR3 contains 11 residues. The CDR3 loop is CASSLTYEHYF. CDR3 coding DNA: TGTGCCAGCAGCCTTACCTACGAGCACTACTTC.

In the case of this clonotype: Mismatch with germline at one junction end may stem from a read error. This chain connects TRBV7-9 to TRBJ1-4, with TRBD1 matching over 7 bases. The CDR3 contains 15 residues. Germline values: CDR1 SEHNR, CDR2 FQNEAQ (reference sequence). The CDR3 sequence: CACSLAGTEEEKLFF. DNA of the CDR3: TGTGCCTGCAGCTTAGCGGGGACAGAGGAAGAAAAACTGTTTTTT. Together with reference TRBV7-9 and TRBJ1-4, the CDR3 gives the full variable domain: DTGVSQNPRHKITKRGQNVTFRCDPISEHNRLYWYRQTLGQGPEFLTYFQNEAQLEKSRLLSDRFSAERPKGSFSTLEIQRTEQGDSAMYLCACSLAGTEEEKLFFGSGTQLSVL.

The chain has TRBV12-3 or TRBV12-4 and TRBJ2-2, with unresolved D. V was trimmed by 5 bases and J by 7 bases, leaving 14 bases between them. CDR3 length equals 14 residues. For the CDR3, the DNA is TGTGCCAGCAGTCGCAACTTGAACGTCGGGGAGCTGTTTTTT. Translated, it gives CASSRNLNVGELFF.

With respect to this clonotype: This sequence may be a read error, since a much larger clone differs from it by one base. The chain employs TRBV10-3 and TRBJ2-3, with D possibly matching TRBD1 (6 bases). The germline V gene encodes CDR1 ENHRY and CDR2 SYGVKD. V was pared by 8 bases and J by 3 bases, with 24 bases between. This CDR3 contains 17 residues. The CDR3 DNA sequence: TGTGCCATCGGCAAGGAATACACAGGGTTCGGGACAGATACGCAGTATTTT. As protein: CAIGKEYTGFGTDTQYF.

This clonotype was counted a single time. The junction departs from germline at one end; a sequencing error may be responsible. This chain links TRBV29-1 with TRBJ2-2, with TRBD2 matching 9 bases. This CDR3 has 13 residues. Germline V gene lookup returns CDR1 SQVTM and CDR2 ANQGSEA. CDR3 DNA sequence: TGCAGCGTTGAATTGCAGGCGGGGGGGGAGCTGTTATTT. It translates to CSVELQAGGELLF.

This clonotype has at least ten counts. The rearrangement joins TRBV10-3 to TRBJ2-3, with TRBD2 matching 9 bases. The trim removed 4 bases at V and 2 bases at J, leaving 16 bases unmatched. Germline CDR1 and CDR2: ENHRY and SYGVKD. CDR3 length equals 19 residues. CDR3 region: CAISGLTGTSRLYTDTQYF. The CDR3 nucleotides read TGTGCCATCAGTGGTTTAACCGGGACTAGCCGACTGTACACAGATACGCAGTATTTT.

Concerning this clonotype itself: Sequence at one end of the junction differs from germline and may be a read error. The rearrangement uses TRBV6-5 and TRBJ1-5; tentatively, D is TRBD1 (5 bases). CDR1 and CDR2 (germline): MNHEY, SVGAGI. This CDR3 has 14 residues. CDR3 protein: CASSYGASNQPQYF. CDR3 bases: TGTGCCAGCAGTTATGGGGCAAGCAATCAGCCCCAGTACTTT.

The rearrangement joins TRBV12-3 or TRBV12-4 to TRBJ2-7; D perhaps matches TRBD1 (5 bases). The CDR3 loop spans 13 amino acids. With 9 bases removed from V and 5 bases from J, the gap between germline ends came to 17 bases. CDR3 loop: CASLVGSGHEQYF. The CDR3 DNA follows: TGTGCCAGTCTTGTAGGGTCAGGGCACGAGCAGTACTTC.

Regarding this clonotype: This sequence may be a read error, since a much larger clone differs from it by one base. DNA of the CDR3: TGTGCCATCAGCAACAGGGCTGGCACAGATACGCAGTGTTTT. Its translation is CAISNRAGTDTQCF. The chain has TRBV10-3 and TRBJ2-3; D may be TRBD1 (6 bases). This CDR3 contains 14 residues. The germline V gene has CDR1 ENHRY and CDR2 SYGVKD.

Comments on this clonotype: A much larger clone is a single base away; this may be a read error. A read error is likely, as this CDR3 ends without the conserved phenylalanine or tryptophan. The J gene is TRBJ1-1, the V gene TRBV13; D is uncertain. The germline CDR1 and CDR2 sequences are PRHDT and FYEKMQ (reference sequence). Trimming left V 1 base short and J 4 bases short, with 13 bases between. The CDR3 is 15 amino acids. CDR3 residues: CASSLAPTRATEAFV. The DNA of the CDR3 is TGTGCCAGCAGCTTAGCCCCCACACGGGCCACTGAAGCTTTCGTT.

As regards this clonotype: Since a much larger clone is just one base distant, this may be a read error. This chain uses TRBV10-3 with TRBJ2-2, with D uncertain. This CDR3 spans 15 amino acids. V was cut by 0 bases and J by 3 bases, with 8 bases left in between. Germline V gene lookup returns CDR1 ENHRY and CDR2 SYGVKD. The CDR3 bases are TGTGCCATCAGTGAGTCAGGGATACACACCGGGGAGCTGTTTTTT. It yields the protein CAISESGIHTGELFF.

This clonotype was observed many times. V usage is TRBV6-2 or TRBV6-3 and J usage is TRBJ1-1; tentative D call: TRBD1 (5 bases). Germline CDR1 MNHEY, CDR2 SVGEGT. Trimming cost V 2 bases and J 4 bases, with 8 bases left between them. The CDR3 contains 13 residues. The CDR3, as DNA: TGTGCCAGCAGTTACGCAGGGCCCACTGAAGCTTTCTTT. It is translated as CASSYAGPTEAFF.

The chain carries TRBV28 and TRBJ1-6, with 11 bases fitting TRBD1. The CDR3 consists of 16 residues. Germline lookup yields CDR1 MDHEN and CDR2 SYDVKM. Germline trimming cut 5 bases from V and 8 bases from J; bases unmatched to any gene: 8. In nucleotides, the CDR3 is TGTGCCAGCAGTCTCCGGACAGGGGGCATAGATTCACCCCTCCACTTT. Protein product: CASSLRTGGIDSPLHF.

This clonotype was counted at least ten times. The chain carries TRBV10-3 and TRBJ2-3; possibly TRBD1 for D (6 bases). CDR1 is ENHRY and CDR2 is SYGVKD in the germline V gene. The CDR3 has 12 amino acids. Deletions cut 5 bases from V and 5 bases from J, with 8 bases between. The CDR3 nucleotides are TGTGCCATCAGTAAGGGGGAAGATACGCAGTATTTT. Its protein is CAISKGEDTQYF.

Points on this clonotype: A much bigger clone sits one base away, suggesting this may be a read error. In this CDR3 the conserved last residue, phenylalanine or tryptophan, is missing, so a read error is likely. The CDR3 sequence is CASSQGRSQPQHL. The DNA for the CDR3 is TGTGCCAGCAGCCAGGGTCGGAGTCAGCCCCAGCATTTA. The rearrangement joins TRBV14 to TRBJ1-5, with unresolved D. The V end lost 3 bases, the J end lost 6 bases, and 9 bases lay between the germline ends. Germline CDR1 and CDR2: SGHDN and FVKESK. The CDR3 spans 13 residues.

The rearrangement links TRBV5-1 to TRBJ2-7; no reliable D call. Germline CDR1 SGHRS, CDR2 YFSETQ. This CDR3 comprises 14 residues. The V and J ends lost 1 base and 9 bases respectively, with 17 bases between them. CDR3 region: CASSLILGGGVQYF. The CDR3 nucleotides are TGCGCCAGCAGCTTGATTCTGGGTGGCGGCGTGCAGTACTTC.

About this clonotype: An end of the junction differs from the germline gene, which may be a read error. The CDR3 loop reads CASNEPASRPYSTGTQYF. The CDR3 DNA sequence: TGTGCCAGCAATGAACCAGCTAGCAGGCCGTATAGCACAGGTACGCAGTATTTT. The J gene is TRBJ2-3, the V gene TRBV6-1; D possibly uses TRBD1 or TRBD2 (5 bases each). The CDR3 loop spans 18 amino acids. Germline V gene lookup returns CDR1 MNHNS and CDR2 SASEGT.

Comments on this clonotype: A much larger clone sits a single nucleotide away, making a read error possible. The V and J genes are TRBV4-1 and TRBJ2-3, with D possibly TRBD2 on 5 matching bases. Trimming took 3 bases from V and 0 from J, leaving 10 bases between them. Germline assignment: CDR1 MGHRA and CDR2 YSYEKL. CDR3 length: 15 residues. CDR3 residues: CASSQQEASTDTQYF. The CDR3, as DNA: TGCGCCAGCAGCCAGCAGGAGGCGAGCACAGATACGCAGTATTTT.

This clonotype occurred once. In this CDR3 the conserved last residue, phenylalanine or tryptophan, is missing, so a read error is likely. The chain combines TRBV5-1 with TRBJ2-5; 7 bases line up with TRBD1. Trimming cost V 0 bases and J 1 base; bases outside gene matches: 6. Per the germline V gene, CDR1 is SGHRS and CDR2 is YFSETQ. The CDR3 totals 16 residues. CDR3 protein: CASSLGLDRVQETQYS. In nucleotides, the CDR3 is TGCGCCAGCAGCTTGGGCCTCGACAGGGTCCAAGAGACCCAGTACTCC.

As to this clonotype: No conserved phenylalanine or tryptophan is present at the end of the CDR3, so a read error is the likely explanation. The DNA is left out, because the CDR3 cannot be placed on it with certainty; the CDR3 is given as TCRdb lists it. The rearrangement joins TRBV6-9 to TRBJ2-3; the table's D call, TRBD2, has no DNA check behind it. The CDR3 region is 16 residues in length, termini included. CDR1 is MNHGY, CDR2 SVAAGI, per germline. This chain's CDR3 is CTSSQLAGLTTDTRYL.

CDR3 nucleotides: TGTGCCAGCAACCAACTACAGGGTGGAGAGACCCAGTACTTC. Translated: CASNQLQGGETQYF. The V call is TRBV7-9, the J call TRBJ2-5, with D possibly matching TRBD1 (6 bases). V lost 7 bases and J lost 4, with 16 bases in between. The CDR3 length is 14 residues. The germline V gene has CDR1 SEHNR and CDR2 FQNEAQ (reference sequence).

This clonotype is a singleton in its sample. A read error may produce the germline difference seen at one junction end. CDR3 in DNA: TGTGCCAACAGTCGCTCGGGATTAGGTCCCTACGAGCAGTACTTC. Translating it yields CANSRSGLGPYEQYF. This chain links TRBV6-5 with TRBJ2-7, with D maybe TRBD2 (5 bases). The CDR3 contains 15 residues. CDR1 is MNHEY, CDR2 SVGAGI, per germline.

This clonotype is termed medium-sized (0.01 to 0.1%). The chain uses TRBV11-2 and TRBJ2-7, with 8 bases identical to TRBD2. Germline V gene sequence: CDR1 SGHAT, CDR2 FQNNGV. The V and J ends lost 3 bases and 5 bases, in that order; junction bases with no gene match: 9. The CDR3 extends over 15 amino acids. The CDR3 protein is CASSFPGLGIHEQYF. CDR3 DNA: TGTGCCAGCAGCTTCCCGGGACTAGGGATCCACGAGCAGTACTTC. The whole variable domain, remainder taken from reference TRBV11-2 and TRBJ2-7, is EAGVAQSPRYKIIEKRQSVAFWCNPISGHATLYWYQQILGQGPKLLIQFQNNGVVDDSQLPKDRFSAERLKGVDSTLKIQPAKLEDSAVYLCASSFPGLGIHEQYFGPGTRLTVT.

In the case of this clonotype: Compared with germline, one end of the junction differs, possibly owing to a read error. The gene calls are TRBV4-1 and TRBJ2-1; no definite D call. The germline CDR1 and CDR2 sequences are MGHRA and YSYEKL. CDR3 length: 12 residues. This CDR3 is CTSSQENSEQFF. The CDR3 DNA is TGCACCAGTAGCCAAGAAAACAGTGAGCAGTTCTTC.

A word on this clonotype: Relative to the germline gene, one junction end is altered; a read error may explain this. The chain uses TRBV6-1 and TRBJ2-3, with D perhaps TRBD2 (6 bases). CDR1 is MNHNS, CDR2 SASEGT, per germline. This CDR3 comprises 12 residues. CDR3 protein: CASRRTGDMQYF. The CDR3 DNA sequence: TGTGCCAGTAGGCGGACGGGGGATATGCAGTATTTT.